The clone carrying this T cell receptor (beta chain) was observed a few times. The target antigen is unknown. The sample is drawn from a study of T cell repertoires in cytomegalovirus infection. TCRdb re-analysed the reads in MiXCR, keeping a single row per CDR3 protein. The data show 180,000 or so distinct CDR3 sequences, with about 18% seen just once and less than 25% held by the top ten. Whole-study results and caveats: Accumulated public TCR beta family frequency recognized individuals carrying CMV together with the relevant HLA. There were HLA-C-restricted CMV-specific TCR beta clonotypes dominating the ex vivo response.

CDR3 length: 15 residues. With 6 bases clipped from V and 1 base from J, the junction kept 6 bases outside the gene matches. Per the germline V gene, CDR1 is LNHNV and CDR2 is YYDKDF (reference sequence). This TCR was recovered from a human donor in good health (CMV status not recorded). Some clones in this sample may be carry-over from other donors' samples. Input material: CD8+ T cells from PBMCs. V usage is TRBV15 and J usage is TRBJ1-1; TRBD1 agrees at 9 bases. The CDR3 DNA is TGTGCCACCAGACCGGACAGGGGAGGGAACACTGAAGCTTTCTTT. It encodes CATRPDRGGNTEAFF.